The clone carrying this TCR beta chain was seen only once. The antigen is undetermined. This specimen belongs to a study of cytomegalovirus exposure and HLA in healthy donors. V was pared by 4 bases and J by 3 bases, with 7 bases between. Per the germline V gene, CDR1 is SQVTM and CDR2 is ANQGSEA. CDR3 length: 13 amino acids. General study points: Accurate HLA-A and HLA-B prediction from TCR beta sequences was reported for most subjects. The classifier reportedly diagnosed cytomegalovirus status with high specificity and sensitivity. It was reported in a later analysis that an Asian-associated ancestry cluster showed fewer N-insertions than the roughly 670-donor mean.

The primer mix had 60 Vbeta and 13 Jbeta primers. The assay was immunoSEQ multiplex PCR, and TCRdb's table has in-frame clones only and misses some. The table shows more than 85,000 clones, with 79% occurring only once. The V and J genes are TRBV29-1 and TRBJ1-6; no clear D. The source is a male donor in good health and CMV-seropositive. The sequencing input was PBMCs. The CDR3 DNA is TGCAGCGTTGTAGGGAGCTATAATTCACCCCTCCACTTT. This sequence encodes CSVVGSYNSPLHF.